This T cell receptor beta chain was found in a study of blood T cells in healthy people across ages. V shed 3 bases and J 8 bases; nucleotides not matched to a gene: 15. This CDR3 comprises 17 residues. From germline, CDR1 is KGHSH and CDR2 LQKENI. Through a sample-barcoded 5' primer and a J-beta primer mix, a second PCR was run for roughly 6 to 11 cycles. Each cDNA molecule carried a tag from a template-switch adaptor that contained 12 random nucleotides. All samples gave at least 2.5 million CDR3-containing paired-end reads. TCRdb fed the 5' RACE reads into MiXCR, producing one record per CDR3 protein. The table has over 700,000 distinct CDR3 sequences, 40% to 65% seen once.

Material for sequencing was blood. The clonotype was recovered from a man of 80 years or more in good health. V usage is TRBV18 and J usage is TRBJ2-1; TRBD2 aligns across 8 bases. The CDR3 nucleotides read TGTGCCAGCTCACCCCCGGAAGGAGCGGGAGTAATGGATGAGCAGTTCTTC. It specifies CASSPPEGAGVMDEQFF.